This T cell receptor beta chain came from a study of blood T cell repertoires in COVID-19 (dated by TCRdb to about 2020). For the wider study: Samples covering the acute and convalescent phases of COVID-19 were provided by collaborators in the United States, Italy and Spain. The material from the prospective study consisted of cDNA or gDNA derived from T cells, B-cell-depleted T cells, or PBMCs. The dataset comprised deeply sampled blood TCRbeta repertoires from subjects exposed to, actively infected with, or recovered from COVID-19. The repertoires were released in a freely available public database intended as a resource for research on the immune response to SARS-CoV-2. Samples were obtained from the ongoing ImmuneRACE study (first 160 participants) and from over 1,000 subjects provided by 6 global collaborators. Sample metadata almost always included a de-identified subject ID, COVID-19 status, age in years and sex. Where HLA class I and class II types were available, the types were taken from metadata supplied by the sample provider, not from assay-based typing.

Whole blood was collected in K2EDTA tubes by collaborating institutions according to the institutions' own protocols. Collaborator samples were shipped for TCRbeta analysis as frozen whole blood, isolated PBMCs, or DNA extracted from either sample type. Taken from the germline V gene, the CDR1 and CDR2 loops are LGHNA and YSLEER. The V end gives up 0 bases and the J end 4 bases, leaving 10 bases in the junction not matched to a gene. Its CDR3 holds 19 amino acids, cysteine through phenylalanine. Of the read, only the CDR3 DNA is kept; its 57 bases are in frame from base 1. TCRbeta CDR3 regions were amplified from genomic DNA by means of the immunoSEQ Assay, a bias-controlled multiplex PCR. The paper's processing steps were these. The number of nucleated cells in each sample was estimated by amplification of reference gene primers within the assay. To quantify the absolute abundance of each unique TCRbeta CDR3 rearrangement, sequence reads were collapsed and filtered. For each sample, productive Simpson clonality was calculated by taking the square root of Simpson's diversity index across productive rearrangements. This immuneACCESS table, as held by TCRdb, lists in-frame sequences with V and J called but not all clones. Of the missing ones, under half trace to an unresolved V gene in checked studies; the others have no known cause. The DNA gave D and trimming, while V, J and clone size come from that table. Counted in this sample were about 200,000 clones; about four fifths of them appeared once. Roughly 10% of the sample belongs to the ten largest clones.

The research as a whole found: The quantity of clinical and demographic metadata differed by source and by participant and was supplied without curation.

Comment on this clone: The antigen it recognizes is unknown. There are no base qualities to consult, and no much larger clone falls within one base.

Sequences were obtained from peripheral blood. The chain uses TRBV4-3 and TRBJ2-5, with 14 bases aligning to TRBD2. This sequence originates from a woman at least 80 years old with acute or convalescent COVID-19. The CDR3 corresponds to CASSQELGTSGGGGETQYF. The DNA is as follows: TGCGCCAGCAGCCAAGAATTGGGGACTAGCGGGGGAGGGGGAGAGACCCAGTACTTC.